A single sample gave rise to the 28 T cell receptor beta chains below, sequenced in a study of monozygotic twins with inflammatory bowel disease. TCRdb reprocessed the 5' RACE reads; each CDR3 protein has one entry and no DNA is given. Its table records approximately 210,000 distinct CDR3 sequences. The sequenced sample consisted of blood. These receptors were taken from a human donor with ulcerative colitis or Crohn's disease, or a healthy co-twin of an affected twin (not recorded which).

The chain combines TRBV20-1 with TRBJ1-5. Germline V gives CDR1 DFQATT, CDR2 SNEGSKA (reference sequence). The CDR3 is 12 residues long. CDR3 sequence reads: CSATGAYQPQHF.

The chain uses TRBV5-1 and TRBJ2-7; checking the TCRdb D call of TRBD1 is not possible without DNA. The germline V gene has CDR1 SGHRS and CDR2 YFSETQ. The CDR3 consists of 14 residues. The CDR3 region is CASSGGQGSYEQYF.

The J gene is TRBJ2-1, the V gene TRBV7-3; TCRdb's D call, TRBD1, is unchecked because there is no DNA. This CDR3 spans 14 amino acids. Germline CDR1 reads SGHTA; CDR2 reads FQGTGA. CDR3 residues: CASSLILNEGEQFF.

The V call is TRBV21-1, the J call TRBJ1-2; TCRdb reports TRBD1, a call that lacks DNA to check it against. TRBV21-1 is a pseudogene. This CDR3 comprises 18 residues. CDR3 residues: CASSKVGWTVSVNYGYTF.

The chain carries TRBV11-2 and TRBJ2-7. This CDR3 spans 13 amino acids. CDR1 is SGHAT, CDR2 FQNNGV, per germline. CDR3 sequence: CASSLDSYYEQYF.

The chain carries TRBV15 and TRBJ2-1; TCRdb outputs TRBD1, but without DNA this stays unchecked. There are 14 residues in the CDR3. Germline V gene data show CDR1 as LNHNV and CDR2 as YYDKDF (reference sequence). CDR3: CATSAYRFRDEQFF. Filled out from reference TRBV15 and TRBJ2-1, the complete variable domain reads DAMVIQNPRYQVTQFGKPVTLSCSQTLNHNVMYWYQQKSSQAPKLLFHYYDKDFNNEADTPDNFQSRRPNTSFCFLDIRSPGLGDTAMYLCATSAYRFRDEQFFGPGTRLTVL.

CDR3 in amino acids: CSARDRVAGGGEQFF. The rearrangement uses TRBV20-1 and TRBJ2-1; TCRdb indicates TRBD2, and absent DNA this call remains unverified. The CDR3 has 15 residues. Germline V CDR1 and CDR2: DFQATT, SNEGSKA (reference sequence).

The chain carries TRBV5-6 and TRBJ2-7; without DNA, the TCRdb call of TRBD2 cannot be checked. The CDR3 is made up of 15 amino acids. Germline V CDR1 and CDR2: SGHDT, YYEEEE. This chain's CDR3 is CASSPAAGNMYEQYF.

The rearrangement links TRBV6-1 to TRBJ2-7. Germline CDR1 MNHNS, CDR2 SASEGT. The CDR3 totals 13 residues. The CDR3 region is CASGGVVSYEQYF.

The chain combines TRBV7-6 with TRBJ1-1. Germline lookup yields CDR1 SGHVS and CDR2 FNYEAQ. The CDR3 has 13 residues. Here the CDR3 reads CASSLGSLTEAFF.

The chain recombines TRBV29-1 with TRBJ2-7; the D gene TCRdb calls, TRBD2, cannot be checked with no DNA. Germline CDR1 is SQVTM and CDR2 is ANQGSEA. CDR3 length equals 13 residues. CDR3 in amino acids: CSVEAGSSYEQYF.

The chain combines TRBV18 with TRBJ2-2; TCRdb's D gene call, TRBD1, goes unchecked for lack of DNA. Germline CDR1 reads KGHSH; CDR2 reads LQKENI. The CDR3 has 16 amino acids. CDR3 region: CASSPSGTVNTGELFF.

The chain is built from TRBV20-1 and TRBJ2-1; TCRdb's assignment of TRBD2 cannot be checked, as there is no DNA. CDR1 is DFQATT and CDR2 is SNEGSKA in the germline V gene (reference sequence). The CDR3 has 13 residues. The CDR3 here is CSAPGLGVDEQIF.

V usage is TRBV10-3 and J usage is TRBJ2-2; the D call of TRBD1 rests on TCRdb alone, since no DNA is present to check it. The CDR3 is 15 amino acids. The germline V gene has CDR1 ENHRY and CDR2 SYGVKD. CDR3: CAISAGTANTGELFF.

This chain uses TRBV20-1 with TRBJ1-1; there is no DNA to check the TCRdb D call of TRBD1. The CDR3 consists of 14 residues. CDR1 is DFQATT, CDR2 SNEGSKA, per germline (reference sequence). CDR3 sequence: CSARDRTGGTEAFF.

The chain recombines TRBV20-1 with TRBJ2-3; TCRdb's D gene call, TRBD1, goes unchecked for lack of DNA. The CDR3 loop spans 13 amino acids. Germline V CDR1 and CDR2: DFQATT, SNEGSKA (reference sequence). The CDR3 region is CSAPEGGTDTQYF.

The chain couples TRBV20-1 to TRBJ2-5; TCRdb's D call, TRBD1, is unchecked because there is no DNA. This CDR3 contains 12 residues. CDR1 is DFQATT, CDR2 SNEGSKA, per germline (reference sequence). CDR3 protein: CSAHLPGETQYF.

This chain joins TRBV5-1 and TRBJ2-5; TCRdb's assignment of TRBD1 cannot be checked, as there is no DNA. The germline gives CDR1 SGHRS, CDR2 YFSETQ. The length of the CDR3 is 15 residues. The CDR3 here is CASSLQGTAQETQYF.

V gene TRBV5-1 combines with J gene TRBJ1-6; the D call of TRBD1 rests on TCRdb alone, since no DNA is present to check it. Germline V gene sequence: CDR1 SGHRS, CDR2 YFSETQ. The CDR3 loop spans 15 amino acids. The CDR3 is CASSLRTANNSPLHF.

The chain uses TRBV5-1 and TRBJ2-7; lacking DNA, the TRBD2 call made by TCRdb goes unchecked. CDR3 length: 17 amino acids. Germline V lookup: CDR1 SGHRS, CDR2 YFSETQ. CDR3 protein: CASSFGTSGAPSYEQYF.

This CDR3 reads CASSHGQGAIDSYEQYF. This sequence joins TRBV5-4 and TRBJ2-7; TCRdb designates TRBD1, a call that cannot be tested without DNA. The CDR3 runs 17 residues. The germline gives CDR1 SGHNT, CDR2 YYREEE (reference sequence).

The CDR3 loop is CASSLRTTNEKLFF. This chain uses TRBV5-1 with TRBJ1-4. Germline CDR1 and CDR2: SGHRS and YFSETQ. The CDR3 loop spans 14 amino acids.

This chain connects TRBV12-3 or TRBV12-4 to TRBJ1-2; TCRdb gives TRBD1 as the D gene, but with no DNA this cannot be confirmed. CDR3 size: 14 residues. The CDR3 reads CASRGPLEAGGYTF.

V usage is TRBV6-5 and J usage is TRBJ2-5; TCRdb returns TRBD1, unconfirmable since there is no DNA. CDR3 length: 16 amino acids. The germline V gene has CDR1 MNHEY and CDR2 SVGAGI. CDR3 sequence reads: CASSYSSIRDFETQYF.

This chain uses TRBV7-2 with TRBJ2-3; TCRdb's assignment of TRBD1 cannot be checked, as there is no DNA. The CDR3 is made up of 17 amino acids. CDR1 and CDR2 (germline): SGHTA, FQGNSA. CDR3 sequence reads: CASSLVSGTGKKNTQYF.

This rearrangement joins TRBV15 to TRBJ2-5; there is no DNA to check the TCRdb D call of TRBD2. Germline V CDR1 and CDR2: LNHNV, YYDKDF (reference sequence). CDR3 length: 14 residues. This CDR3 reads CATSRDLASETQYF.

The V and J genes are TRBV6-1 and TRBJ1-1. Per germline, CDR1 MNHNS and CDR2 SASEGT. The CDR3 is 15 amino acids. CDR3 loop: CASRGITSGGTEAFF.

This CDR3 is CASSLAWGKGSYNEQFF. The chain carries TRBV5-1 and TRBJ2-1. The CDR3 has 17 residues. Germline values: CDR1 SGHRS, CDR2 YFSETQ.